Sequencing of this T cell receptor beta chain was carried out in a study of blood T cell repertoires in COVID-19. Study at large: COVID-19 samples collected from the United States, Italy and Spain covered acute and convalescent phases. PBMCs, B-cell-depleted T cells, or T cells provided the cDNA or gDNA that made up the material.

Original processing notes: Amplification from reference gene primers served as the basis for estimated nucleated cell counts. The protocol was immunoSEQ multiplex PCR, while the TCRdb copy is restricted to in-frame clones and leaves out a portion. The V and J calls and the clone size are those of that table, but D and trimming were determined from the DNA. The sample includes over 200,000 clones, approximately 84% of them seen just once. This clone occurred once. V was shortened by 5 bases and J by 3 bases, with 15 bases between the two germline ends. Germline CDR1 reads SQVTM; CDR2 reads ANQGSEA. The CDR3 sequence is 14 residues long.

Material for sequencing was peripheral blood. The chain links TRBV29-1 to TRBJ2-3, with D perhaps matching TRBD1 (6 bases). The TCR originated in a man between 45 and 60 years old with active or convalescent COVID-19. The CDR3 nucleotides read TGCAGCGTTAAAGCAGGGGTGATGACAGATACGCAGTATTTT. It specifies CSVKAGVMTDTQYF.